The clone carrying this TCR beta chain was seen once. Antigen specificity is unknown. The data originate from a study of regulatory T cells in long-lasting Graves disease. Notes on the study in general: Among the persistent patients, fewer than 3,000 public clonotypes were shared, more than the approximately 970 shared among new patients.

The germline V gene has CDR1 MRHNA and CDR2 SNTAGT. The CDR3 is 15 amino acids. Trimming took off 8 bases at V and 1 base at J, with 14 bases between the two ends. Time point in this sample: newly diagnosed GD, antithyroid drugs for less than 3 months. There was RNA extracted from PBMCs, and the TCR library was made from it. Building the TCR beta libraries relied on iRepertoire HTBI primers, and CDR3 regions underwent Arm-PCR. TCRdb analysed the multiplex PCR reads with MiXCR anew, one entry per CDR3 protein. The table records hundreds of thousands of distinct CDR3 sequences, approximately 15% of them present only once. This sample was shared with a second study, whose subject was T cells in Graves' hyperthyroidism and ophthalmopathy. That work contributes: Orbital computed tomography and thyroid ultrasound, together with serum TRAb and thyroxine and clinical symptoms, were used for diagnoses. Separation of ophthalmopathy from stable hyperthyroidism was achieved by a 13 V-J model.

The material was peripheral blood mononuclear cells (PBMCs), obtained at new diagnosis, from a patient treated with antithyroid drugs. The rearrangement joins TRBV6-4 to TRBJ2-2, with D maybe TRBD2 (5 bases). This TCR was recovered from a woman aged 25 to 39 with Graves disease. In DNA form, the CDR3 reads TGTGCCAGCCGGGCGGCCGGGGTGAACACCGGGGAGCTGTTTTTT. Translation gives CASRAAGVNTGELFF.